Detailed here is one T cell receptor (beta chain). Its cognate antigen has yet to be identified. Qualities for individual bases were not recorded, and no much larger clone is one base off. TCRbeta CDR3 regions were amplified from genomic DNA using the immunoSEQ Assay, a bias-controlled multiplex PCR. Under the source paper's analysis protocol: The number of nucleated cells in each sample was estimated from the amplification of reference gene primers within the assay. To quantify the absolute abundance of each unique TCRbeta CDR3 rearrangement, sequence reads were collapsed and filtered. Productive Simpson clonality was computed per sample as the square root of Simpson's diversity index over productive rearrangements. TCRdb provides this immuneACCESS table in a form limited to in-frame rearrangements. Some clones are lacking; in checked studies, under half of them reflect an unresolved V gene, and why the rest are absent is not known. Clonal size and the V and J genes are those of that table, whereas D and trimming came from the DNA. For this sample there are around 160,000 clones; 81% appear just once. The ten largest account for around 10% of the sample.

The CDR3 has 13 amino acids, counting the end cysteine and phenylalanine. The entry retains the CDR3 DNA only, 39 bases that are in frame from base 1. Between the V and J ends, shortened by 4 bases and 5 bases respectively, the junction contains 11 bases. For CDR1 and CDR2, the germline V gene lists SGDLS and YYNGEE. The collaborating institutions used their own protocols to collect whole blood in K2EDTA tubes. Collaborator samples were shipped for TCRbeta analysis as frozen whole blood, isolated PBMCs, or DNA extracted from either sample type. This specimen belongs to a study of blood T cell repertoires in COVID-19 (dated by TCRdb to the early 2020s). With regard to the full study: The collaborator samples originated in the United States, Italy and Spain and spanned the acute and convalescent phases of COVID-19. The prospective study material was composed of cDNA or gDNA derived from T cells, B-cell-depleted T cells, or PBMCs. Subjects who had been exposed to COVID-19, were actively infected with it, or had recovered from it provided the deeply sampled blood TCRbeta repertoires that made up the dataset. The repertoires were made available in a free public database intended to serve as a resource for research on the immune response to SARS-CoV-2. Samples came from the ongoing ImmuneRACE study (first 160 participants) plus 1,254 subjects from 6 global collaborators. The sample metadata nearly always contained a de-identified subject ID, COVID-19 status, age in years and sex. Where available, HLA class I and class II types were taken from metadata supplied by the sample provider and were not determined by assay-based typing. Overall study results and their limits: How much clinical and demographic metadata was included differed by source and by participant, and the metadata was provided uncurated.

The sample consisted of peripheral blood. The sequence links TRBV9 to TRBJ2-3; TRBD2 is a possible D gene, resting on 5 matching bases. The origin of this receptor is a man aged 55-75 years with active or convalescent COVID-19. The nucleotide sequence is TGTGCCAGCAGCTGGAGCGCGGGAGATACGCAGTATTTT. Its product reads: CASSWSAGDTQYF.